This paragraph covers one T cell receptor beta chain sequence. Antigen unknown. Trimming removed 2 bases at V and 5 bases at J, with 15 bases between. This CDR3 contains 15 residues. Looked up from germline, CDR1 is MNHEY and CDR2 is SVGAGI. The sample belongs to a study of T cell repertoires in cytomegalovirus infection. The overall study: Indications came from public TCR beta signatures; they pointed to CMV infection and to a matching HLA type. Findings and caveats of the study: The response measured ex vivo was dominated by TCR beta clonotypes (HLA-C-restricted and CMV-specific). Based on cumulative public TCR beta family frequency, carriers of CMV plus the relevant HLA were identified.

TCRdb ran MiXCR on the reads and lists one entry per CDR3 protein. The sample has hundreds of thousands of distinct CDR3 sequences, about a sixth seen once. The clonotype comes from a human donor in good health (CMV status not recorded). Some clones in this sample may be carry-over from other donors' samples. The chain has TRBV6-5 and TRBJ1-2; D may be TRBD1 (6 bases). Material for sequencing was PBMCs. CDR3 region: CASSYGGQSEYGYTF. CDR3 DNA: TGTGCCAGCAGTTACGGAGGACAGAGTGAATATGGCTACACCTTC.